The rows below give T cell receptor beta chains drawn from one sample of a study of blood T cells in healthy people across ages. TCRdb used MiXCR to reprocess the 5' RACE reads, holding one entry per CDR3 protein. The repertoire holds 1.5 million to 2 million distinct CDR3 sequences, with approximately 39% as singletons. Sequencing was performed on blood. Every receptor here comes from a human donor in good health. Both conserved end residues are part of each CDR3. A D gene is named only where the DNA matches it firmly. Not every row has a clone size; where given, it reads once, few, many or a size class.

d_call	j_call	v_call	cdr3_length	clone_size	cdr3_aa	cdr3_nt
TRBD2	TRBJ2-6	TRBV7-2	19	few	CASSFLAGIPPGGANVLTF	TGTGCCAGCAGCTTCCTAGCGGGGATCCCACCGGGTGGGGCCAACGTCCTGACTTTC
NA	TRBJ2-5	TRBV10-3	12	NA	CATWRGQETQYF	TGTGCCACCTGGAGAGGGCAAGAGACCCAGTACTTC
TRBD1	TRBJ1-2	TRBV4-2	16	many	CASSPGSGDRAYGYTF	TGTGCCAGCAGCCCAGGGTCCGGGGACAGGGCCTATGGCTACACCTTC
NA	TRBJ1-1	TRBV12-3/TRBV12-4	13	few	CASSSYGNTEAFF	TGTGCCAGCAGTTCTTATGGGAACACTGAAGCTTTCTTT
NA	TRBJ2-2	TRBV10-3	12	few	CATVQETGELFF	TGTGCCACAGTTCAAGAAACCGGGGAGCTGTTTTTT
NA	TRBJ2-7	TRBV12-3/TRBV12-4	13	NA	CASSFSSSVEQYF	TGTGCCAGCAGTTTCAGTAGTTCTGTAGAGCAGTACTTC
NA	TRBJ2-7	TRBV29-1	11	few	CSVDTLYEQYF	TGCAGCGTTGACACACTCTACGAGCAGTACTTC
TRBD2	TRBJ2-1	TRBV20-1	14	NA	CSGSGGGALWEQCF	TGCAGTGGGAGTGGCGGGGGGGCATTGTGGGAGCAGTGCTTC
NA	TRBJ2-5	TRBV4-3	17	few	CASSQDKEGFKRQTQYF	TGCGCCAGCAGCCAAGATAAAGAGGGCTTTAAGAGGCAGACCCAGTACTTC
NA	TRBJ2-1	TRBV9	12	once	CASNLLEGERFF	TGTGCCAGCAACCTATTGGAAGGAGAGCGGTTCTTC
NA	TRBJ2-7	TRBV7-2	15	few	CASSLSMRPSYEQYF	TGTGCCAGCAGCTTGAGTATGAGGCCCTCCTACGAGCAGTACTTC
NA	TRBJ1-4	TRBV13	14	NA	CASSLRQWKEKLFF	TGTGCCAGCAGCTTACGACAGTGGAAGGAAAAACTGTTTTTT
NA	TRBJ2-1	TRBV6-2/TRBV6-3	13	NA	CASLRIGYNEQFF	TGTGCCAGCCTCAGGATCGGCTACAATGAGCAGTTCTTC
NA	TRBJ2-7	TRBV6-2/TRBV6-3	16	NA	CASSEPTARVSYEQYF	TGTGCCAGCAGCGAACCCACTGCCAGGGTTAGCTACGAGCAGTACTTC
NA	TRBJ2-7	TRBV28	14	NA	CTSTPVGVAYEQYF	TGTACCAGCACCCCGGTCGGGGTGGCCTACGAGCAGTACTTC
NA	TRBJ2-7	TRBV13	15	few	CASSLGQGTVDEQYF	TGTGCCAGCAGCTTAGGACAGGGAACGGTCGACGAGCAGTACTTC
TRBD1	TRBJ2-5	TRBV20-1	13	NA	CSAVPGGQETQYF	TGCAGTGCTGTTCCAGGGGGCCAAGAGACCCAGTACTTC
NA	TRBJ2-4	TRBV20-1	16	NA	CSARDLRGDPANEQYF	TGCAGTGCTAGAGATCTTAGGGGGGACCCCGCGAATGAGCAGTACTTC
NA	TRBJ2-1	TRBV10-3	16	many	CAISESIGDNYNEQFF	TGTGCCATCAGTGAGTCCATCGGGGACAATTACAATGAGCAGTTCTTC
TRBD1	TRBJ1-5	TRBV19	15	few	CASSSGTDSNQPQHF	TGTGCCAGTAGTTCCGGGACAGATAGCAATCAGCCCCAGCATTTT
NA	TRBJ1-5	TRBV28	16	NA	CASSLSVSRSNQPQHF	TGTGCCAGCAGTTTATCGGTAAGCCGCAGCAATCAGCCCCAGCATTTT
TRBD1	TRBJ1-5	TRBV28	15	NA	CASSRQGPFNQPQHF	TGTGCCAGCAGTAGACAGGGTCCTTTCAATCAGCCCCAGCATTTT
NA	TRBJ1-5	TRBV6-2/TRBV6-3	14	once	CASCRRGPNQPQHF	TGTGCCAGCTGCCGCAGGGGTCCCAATCAGCCCCAGCATTTT
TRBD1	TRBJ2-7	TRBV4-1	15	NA	CASSQDPTGTYEQYF	TGCGCCAGCAGCCAAGATCCGACAGGGACCTACGAGCAGTACTTC
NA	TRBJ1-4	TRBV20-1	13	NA	CSASWSLNEKLFF	TGCAGTGCTAGTTGGAGTCTTAATGAAAAACTGTTTTTT
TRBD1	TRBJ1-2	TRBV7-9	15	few	CASSRGGWGNYGYTF	TGTGCCAGCAGCCGAGGGGGCTGGGGTAACTATGGCTACACCTTC
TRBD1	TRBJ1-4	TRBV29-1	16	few	CSALSDRRATNEKLFF	TGCAGCGCCCTATCGGACAGGCGAGCAACTAATGAAAAACTGTTTTTT
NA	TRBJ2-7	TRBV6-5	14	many	CASSYSGWSYEQYF	TGTGCCAGCAGTTACTCAGGTTGGTCCTACGAGCAGTACTTC
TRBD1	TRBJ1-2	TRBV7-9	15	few	CASSFGQGETYGYTF	TGTGCCAGCAGCTTCGGACAGGGGGAAACCTATGGCTACACCTTC